The clone carrying this T cell receptor beta chain was seen once. Its antigen is undetermined. This record belongs to a study of a mutant IDH1 vaccine in newly diagnosed glioma. Study-level findings and limits: Of all patients, around 94% showed vaccine-induced immune responses.

The method was immunoSEQ multiplex PCR; TCRdb's version includes in-frame clones alone and lacks a portion of them. The data hold 75,000 to 95,000 clones, with roughly 91% observed a single time. The V end lost 2 bases, the J end lost 6 bases, and 23 bases lay between the germline ends. The CDR3 has 18 amino acids. Germline V lookup: CDR1 SGHRS, CDR2 YFSETQ. Time point described: week 47, end of study. A single vaccine dose contained 300 ug of mutant IDH1 20-mer peptide, and topical imiquimod was used with it. The chain joins TRBV5-1 to TRBJ1-4; D not resolved. This material consisted of PBMCs, taken from a glioma patient whose treatment included an IDH1 peptide vaccine. This sequence was found in a woman between 50 and 59 years old with glioma. The CDR3 sequence: CASSLRGLRGSRDEKLFF. DNA for the CDR3: TGCGCCAGCAGCTTAAGAGGGTTGAGAGGTTCTCGGGATGAAAAACTGTTTTTT. Together with reference TRBV5-1 and TRBJ1-4, the CDR3 gives the full variable domain: KAGVTQTPRYLIKTRGQQVTLSCSPISGHRSVSWYQQTPGQGLQFLFEYFSETQRNKGNFPGRFSGRQFSNSRSEMNVSTLELGDSALYLCASSLRGLRGSRDEKLFFGSGTQLSVL.